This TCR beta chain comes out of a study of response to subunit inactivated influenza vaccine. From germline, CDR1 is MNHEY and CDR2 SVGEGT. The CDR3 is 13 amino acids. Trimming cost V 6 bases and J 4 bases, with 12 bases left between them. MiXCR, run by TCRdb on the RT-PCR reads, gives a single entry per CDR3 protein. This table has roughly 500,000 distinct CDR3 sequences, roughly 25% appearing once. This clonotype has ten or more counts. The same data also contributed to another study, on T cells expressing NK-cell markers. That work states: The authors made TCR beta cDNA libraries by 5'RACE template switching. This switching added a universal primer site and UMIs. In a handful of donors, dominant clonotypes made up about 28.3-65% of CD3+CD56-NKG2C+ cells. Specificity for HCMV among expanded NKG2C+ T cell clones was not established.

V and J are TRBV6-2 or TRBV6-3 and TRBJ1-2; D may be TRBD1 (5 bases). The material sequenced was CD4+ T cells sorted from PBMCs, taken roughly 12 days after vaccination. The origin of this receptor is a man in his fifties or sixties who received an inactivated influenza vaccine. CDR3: CASSGGGIYGYTF. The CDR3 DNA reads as TGTGCCAGCAGCGGGGGAGGAATCTATGGCTACACCTTC.